The 14 T cell receptor beta chains in this list originate from one sample, sequenced in a study of monozygotic twins with cystic fibrosis. The method was immunoSEQ multiplex PCR; TCRdb's version includes in-frame clones alone and lacks a portion of them. The sample shows tens of thousands of clones, approximately 90% of them seen only once. What was sequenced was blood. Receptors were obtained from a girl aged 2-9 years with cystic fibrosis.

CDR3 amino acids: CASTGLAEAFF. CDR3 nucleotides: TGTGCCAGCACCGGCCTCGCTGAAGCTTTCTTT. V gene TRBV19 combines with J gene TRBJ1-1; no clear D gene. The length of the CDR3 is 11 residues. Germline-derived CDR1 and CDR2 are LNHDA and SQIVND (reference sequence). V lost 9 bases and J lost 6, with 11 bases in between.

The chain has TRBV7-9 and TRBJ1-6; 8 nucleotides align to TRBD1. The V gene's germline CDR1 is SEHNR and CDR2 FQNEAQ (reference sequence). After removal of 4 bases from V and 10 bases from J, the junction contained 6 bases not matched to a gene. CDR3 size: 14 residues. DNA for the CDR3: TGTGCCAGCAGCTCATGGGACAGGAGATCACCCCTCCACTTT. It specifies CASSSWDRRSPLHF. Full variable domain (remainder filled in from reference TRBV7-9 and TRBJ1-6): DTGVSQNPRHKITKRGQNVTFRCDPISEHNRLYWYRQTLGQGPEFLTYFQNEAQLEKSRLLSDRFSAERPKGSFSTLEIQRTEQGDSAMYLCASSSWDRRSPLHFGNGTRLTVT.

The chain has TRBV7-2 and TRBJ1-2, with TRBD1 matching 12 bases. CDR1 is SGHTA, CDR2 FQGNSA, per germline. The CDR3 length is 18 residues. The V gene end was trimmed by 1 base and the J gene end by 7 bases; junction bases not matched to a gene: 13. The chain's CDR3 is CASSLDGDRGRRASGYTF. CDR3 in DNA: TGTGCCAGCAGCTTAGACGGGGACAGGGGGCGCCGCGCCAGTGGCTACACCTTC.

The CDR3 coding sequence is TGTGCCAGCAGTTACGGGCAGACGAACACTGAAGCTTTCTTT. Translation gives CASSYGQTNTEAFF. The chain carries TRBV6-5 and TRBJ1-1; D unresolved. This CDR3 region has 14 residues. Trimming shortened V by 2 bases and J by 1 base, and 8 bases separated the two germline ends. Germline lookup yields CDR1 MNHEY and CDR2 SVGAGI.

This sequence joins TRBV7-8 and TRBJ2-3, with 9 bases identical to TRBD1. The germline V gene encodes CDR1 SGHVS and CDR2 FQNEAQ. The V and J ends lost 2 bases and 2 bases, in that order; junction bases with no gene match: 5. The CDR3 runs to 16 residues. CDR3 bases: TGTGCCAGCAGCTTATTTACAGGGGGCCACACAGATACGCAGTATTTT. Its translation: CASSLFTGGHTDTQYF.

The chain joins TRBV15 to TRBJ2-7; 7 bases fit TRBD1. CDR3 length: 16 residues. CDR1 LNHNV and CDR2 YYDKDF come from the germline V gene (reference sequence). V was pared by 1 base and J by 3 bases, with 9 bases of the junction left unmatched. CDR3 in DNA: TGTGCCACCAGCAGAGGTGTAAACAGGGGTAGCTACGAGCAGTACTTC. This sequence encodes CATSRGVNRGSYEQYF.

The CDR3 protein is CASSEGSFNGNQPQHF. DNA of the CDR3: TGTGCCAGCAGTGAAGGATCTTTTAACGGTAATCAGCCCCAGCATTTT. This chain connects TRBV2 to TRBJ1-5; D uncertain. The V end lost 1 base, the J end lost 4 bases, and 14 bases lay between the germline ends. The CDR3 spans 16 residues. Germline values: CDR1 SNHLY, CDR2 FYNNEI.

The chain combines TRBV7-2 with TRBJ2-3; D call uncertain. There are 11 residues in the CDR3. Germline V gene data show CDR1 as SGHTA and CDR2 as FQGNSA. V was trimmed by 4 bases and J by 8 bases, leaving 7 bases between them. The CDR3, as DNA: TGTGCCAGCAGCTCACGGGCTACGCAGTATTTT. This translates into CASSSRATQYF.

The chain carries TRBV5-1 and TRBJ2-1, with 8 bases fitting TRBD2. The CDR3 runs to 16 residues. Germline assignment: CDR1 SGHRS and CDR2 YFSETQ. With 0 bases clipped from V and 0 bases from J, the junction kept 2 bases outside the gene matches. The CDR3: CASSLVAGGSYNEQFF. The DNA for the CDR3 is TGCGCCAGCAGCTTGGTGGCGGGGGGCTCCTACAATGAGCAGTTCTTC.

This clone is a singleton in its sample. The rearrangement joins TRBV4-1 to TRBJ2-1; 8 bases fit TRBD1. This CDR3 is 13 amino acids long. Germline-derived CDR1 and CDR2 are MGHRA and YSYEKL. V lost 5 bases to trimming and J lost 8 bases; unmatched junction nucleotides: 5. As DNA, the CDR3 is TGCGCCAGCAGCGCTCAGGGGGCTGATGAGCAGTTCTTC. Encoded protein: CASSAQGADEQFF.

The V and J genes are TRBV7-2 and TRBJ1-4; D is undetermined. The CDR3 is 15 residues long. The germline V gene has CDR1 SGHTA and CDR2 FQGNSA. Trimming took off 0 bases at V and 5 bases at J, with 10 bases between the two ends. The CDR3 DNA is TGTGCCAGCAGCTTAGCGTTGACTAGAAATGAAAAACTGTTTTTT. It encodes CASSLALTRNEKLFF.

The DNA of the CDR3 is TGCGCCAGCAGCTCCACCCCGGGAGCAGATACGCAGTATTTT. This sequence encodes CASSSTPGADTQYF. This rearrangement joins TRBV4-3 to TRBJ2-3; D is possibly TRBD2 (6 bases). In germline, CDR1 is LGHNA, CDR2 YSLEER. V was pared by 5 bases and J by 4 bases, with 13 bases between. The CDR3 extends over 14 amino acids.

This chain links TRBV9 with TRBJ2-5; D tentatively fits TRBD1 or TRBD2 (5 bases each). The germline CDR1 and CDR2 sequences are SGDLS and YYNGEE. V lost 0 bases and J lost 1, with 13 bases in between. The CDR3 length is 16 residues. This chain's CDR3 is CASSVGPTGTQETQYF. The CDR3 region has the DNA TGTGCCAGCAGCGTAGGGCCGACCGGGACCCAAGAGACCCAGTACTTC.

This chain uses TRBV7-2 with TRBJ1-1; D is unclear. The CDR3 covers 15 residues. CDR1 SGHTA and CDR2 FQGNSA come from the germline V gene. V gave up 2 bases and J gave up 7 bases, with 17 bases separating them. Here the CDR3 reads CASSLITTDTSEAFF. As DNA, the CDR3 is TGTGCCAGCAGCTTAATCACAACAGACACTAGTGAAGCTTTCTTT.